The rows below give T cell receptor beta chains drawn from one sample of a study of T cell changes during pregnancy in multiple sclerosis. The method was immunoSEQ multiplex PCR; TCRdb's version includes in-frame clones alone and lacks a portion of them. The sample carries under 95,000 clones, approximately 95% recorded once. Material: peripheral blood, obtained in the second trimester of pregnancy. The receptors here all came from a female donor in good health, enrolled as a control in a pregnancy study. The CDR3 runs from the conserved cysteine through the conserved F or W.

j_gene: TRBJ1-1; v_gene: TRBV27; len: 14; CDR3aa: CASSLGGKNTEAFF
j_gene: TRBJ1-5; v_gene: TRBV9; len: 15; CDR3aa: CASSVEPGSNQPQHF
j_gene: TRBJ1-1; v_gene: TRBV29-1; len: 13; CDR3aa: CSVQQVMNTEAFF
j_gene: TRBJ2-3; v_gene: TRBV9; len: 15; CDR3aa: CASSATDPSTDTQYF
j_gene: TRBJ2-2; v_gene: TRBV5-6; len: 16; CDR3aa: CASSFSGRRDTGELFF
j_gene: TRBJ2-1; v_gene: TRBV6-1; len: 14; CDR3aa: CASSPRTDYNEQFF
j_gene: TRBJ2-6; v_gene: TRBV18; len: 17; CDR3aa: CASSPREGLSGANVLTF
j_gene: TRBJ1-1; v_gene: TRBV29-1; len: 12; CDR3aa: CSIDTGVTEAFF
j_gene: TRBJ2-7; v_gene: TRBV2; len: 13; CDR3aa: CASSDMTSYEQYF
j_gene: TRBJ2-7; v_gene: TRBV2; len: 14; CDR3aa: CASSLERGPHEQYF
j_gene: TRBJ2-1; v_gene: TRBV2; len: 15; CDR3aa: CASSYYLLIYNEQFF
j_gene: TRBJ2-5; v_gene: TRBV5-1; len: 13; CDR3aa: CASSSPGVETQYF
j_gene: TRBJ2-5; v_gene: TRBV28; len: 15; CDR3aa: CASSLRTSDQETQYF
j_gene: TRBJ2-5; v_gene: TRBV14; len: 15; CDR3aa: CASSPLAGGGETQYF
j_gene: TRBJ1-1; v_gene: TRBV29-1; len: 10; CDR3aa: CSAGNTEAFF
j_gene: TRBJ2-7; v_gene: TRBV5-1; len: 14; CDR3aa: CASSFRTGPGEQYF
j_gene: TRBJ2-2; v_gene: TRBV11-2; len: 17; CDR3aa: CASSLSWGLANTGELFF
j_gene: TRBJ2-3; v_gene: TRBV5-4; len: 17; CDR3aa: CASSNYKGGPRADTQYF
j_gene: TRBJ2-3; v_gene: TRBV5-1; len: 15; CDR3aa: CASSLLAGVSDTQYF
j_gene: TRBJ2-5; v_gene: TRBV6-5; len: 15; CDR3aa: CASSYSISGKETQYF
j_gene: TRBJ2-2; v_gene: TRBV11-2; len: 15; CDR3aa: CASNPSGENTGELFF
j_gene: TRBJ2-3; v_gene: TRBV5-1; len: 12; CDR3aa: CASSLRADTQYF
j_gene: TRBJ2-1; v_gene: TRBV6-4; len: 16; CDR3aa: CASSDIPDSSYNEQFF
j_gene: TRBJ1-2; v_gene: TRBV5-6; len: 14; CDR3aa: CASSLGDRNYGYTF
j_gene: TRBJ2-2; v_gene: TRBV4-1; len: 16; CDR3aa: CASSQGSPGSAGELFF
j_gene: NA; v_gene: TRBV10-3; len: 17; CDR3aa: CAISEALTSGTSYEQYF
j_gene: TRBJ1-2; v_gene: TRBV7-5; len: 17; CDR3aa: CARSLDAGMPPNYGYTF
j_gene: TRBJ2-7; v_gene: TRBV5-1; len: 15; CDR3aa: CASSLIGTGDSEQYF
j_gene: TRBJ2-1; v_gene: TRBV9; len: 16; CDR3aa: CASSGSSGNSYNEQFF
j_gene: TRBJ1-1; v_gene: TRBV28; len: 17; CDR3aa: CASSFSPTDSRAFEAFF
j_gene: TRBJ2-5; v_gene: TRBV18; len: 16; CDR3aa: CASSPLLSGVGETQYF
j_gene: TRBJ2-7; v_gene: TRBV27; len: 15; CDR3aa: CASSSSGRAPYEQYF
j_gene: TRBJ2-5; v_gene: TRBV5-1; len: 14; CDR3aa: CASSPDRGLETQYF
j_gene: TRBJ2-3; v_gene: TRBV7-6; len: 12; CDR3aa: CASSSFSDTQYF
j_gene: TRBJ2-2; v_gene: TRBV6-5; len: 14; CDR3aa: CASRAMGAGGELFF
j_gene: TRBJ2-7; v_gene: TRBV7-8; len: 18; CDR3aa: CASSRTRTSGRAIYEQYF
j_gene: TRBJ2-1; v_gene: TRBV27; len: 16; CDR3aa: CASSWGGSGRVNEQFF
j_gene: TRBJ1-2; v_gene: TRBV6-5; len: 12; CDR3aa: CASRGGNYGYTF
j_gene: TRBJ1-2; v_gene: TRBV4-1; len: 15; CDR3aa: CASSQGTGRNYGYTF
j_gene: TRBJ2-1; v_gene: TRBV15; len: 18; CDR3aa: CAASRDSPGLAGYNEQFF
j_gene: TRBJ1-2; v_gene: TRBV7-2; len: 15; CDR3aa: CASSLRDGGLYGYTF
j_gene: TRBJ1-3; v_gene: TRBV19; len: 13; CDR3aa: CASSDSSGNTIYF
j_gene: TRBJ2-7; v_gene: TRBV6-1; len: 15; CDR3aa: CASSVETGSSYEQYF
j_gene: TRBJ2-1; v_gene: TRBV7-2; len: 12; CDR3aa: CASSLAGGREFF
j_gene: TRBJ2-1; v_gene: TRBV5-6; len: 15; CDR3aa: CASSPDYGGGGEQFF
j_gene: TRBJ2-1; v_gene: TRBV5-4; len: 15; CDR3aa: CASSEGHPTYNEQFF
j_gene: TRBJ2-5; v_gene: TRBV2; len: 12; CDR3aa: CASSEAEETQYF
j_gene: TRBJ2-7; v_gene: TRBV13; len: 15; CDR3aa: CASSFFGTVHYEQYF
j_gene: TRBJ2-5; v_gene: TRBV7-8; len: 15; CDR3aa: CASTKQNRQQETQYF
j_gene: TRBJ1-5; v_gene: TRBV18; len: 14; CDR3aa: CASSPGDGTGPQHF
j_gene: TRBJ2-1; v_gene: TRBV4-1; len: 13; CDR3aa: CASSQASEDEQFF
j_gene: TRBJ2-7; v_gene: TRBV30; len: 14; CDR3aa: CAWGAKGQIYEQYF
j_gene: TRBJ1-5; v_gene: TRBV27; len: 14; CDR3aa: CASSPGQGIQPQHF